Below, 13 T cell receptor beta chains from the same sample are listed, as sequenced in a study of regulatory dendritic cells for organ transplantation. Profiling relied on immunoSEQ multiplex PCR, and the TCRdb table lists in-frame clones only, not all of them. The sample holds 30,000 to 40,000 clones, about 90% seen once. The sequenced sample consisted of naive CD8+ T cells from blood. Noted subset: CD45RA+ naive T cells. These receptors all stem from a human donor in good health.

The J gene is TRBJ2-7, the V gene TRBV21-1. TRBV21-1 represents a pseudogene. The CDR3 sequence is 11 residues long. The CDR3 DNA sequence: TGTGCCAGCAGCAAAGAGTACGAGCAGTACTTC. This codes for CASSKEYEQYF.

The gene calls are TRBV7-6 and TRBJ2-3; D call uncertain. Germline V gene lookup returns CDR1 SGHVS and CDR2 FNYEAQ. Trimming cost V 5 bases and J 4 bases, with 16 bases left between them. The CDR3 is 15 residues long. CDR3 nucleotides: TGTGCCAGCAGCCTGGACCGAAGTGGCTCAGATACGCAGTATTTT. Translated, it gives CASSLDRSGSDTQYF. The whole variable domain, remainder taken from reference TRBV7-6 and TRBJ2-3, is GAGVSQSPRYKVTKRGQDVALRCDPISGHVSLYWYRQALGQGPEFLTYFNYEAQQDKSGLPNDRFSAERPEGSISTLTIQRTEQRDSAMYRCASSLDRSGSDTQYFGPGTRLTVL.

The rearrangement links TRBV20-1 to TRBJ2-1; no reliable D call. V gave up 3 bases and J gave up 3 bases, with 3 bases separating them. Germline V lookup: CDR1 DFQATT, CDR2 SNEGSKA (reference sequence). This CDR3 has 11 residues. CDR3 loop: CSARNYNEQFF. The CDR3 coding sequence is TGCAGTGCTAGGAACTACAATGAGCAGTTCTTC.

The chain combines TRBV7-2 with TRBJ1-5, with D possibly TRBD1 on 6 matching bases. V lost 2 bases and J lost 3, with 11 bases in between. Germline V gene data show CDR1 as SGHTA and CDR2 as FQGNSA. The CDR3 has 15 amino acids. The CDR3 sequence: CASSLRGGINQPQHF. In DNA form, the CDR3 reads TGTGCCAGCAGCTTAAGGGGGGGGATCAATCAGCCCCAGCATTTT.

This clone was recorded only once. The rearrangement links TRBV5-8 to TRBJ2-7; D remains ambiguous. The germline V gene has CDR1 SGHTS and CDR2 YDEGEE. This CDR3 has 13 amino acids. V lost 1 base to trimming and J lost 1 base, with 6 bases between them. The DNA for the CDR3 is TGTGCCAGCAGCTTGACAGAATCCTACGAGCAGTACTTC. It specifies CASSLTESYEQYF.

This sequence joins TRBV6-6 and TRBJ2-1; no reliable D call. Germline CDR1 and CDR2: MNHNY and SVGAGI (reference sequence). The CDR3 loop spans 12 amino acids. Trimming removed 2 bases from V and 8 bases from J, with 7 bases in between. CDR3 region: CASSYAQDEQFF. The CDR3 region has the DNA TGTGCCAGCAGTTACGCCCAGGATGAGCAGTTCTTC.

The chain joins TRBV2 to TRBJ2-7; D is unresolved. Trimming left V 8 bases short and J 4 bases short, with 12 bases between. CDR3 length: 12 residues. CDR1 and CDR2 (germline): SNHLY, FYNNEI. The DNA of the CDR3 is TGTGCCAGCCGAGTGGACGGATACGAGCAGTACTTC. Translated, it gives CASRVDGYEQYF.

This chain joins TRBV9 and TRBJ2-3; no reliable D call. The CDR3 contains 16 residues. V lost 3 bases, J lost 1 base, and 15 bases lay in between. The germline gives CDR1 SGDLS, CDR2 YYNGEE. CDR3 amino acids: CASSGRTSPGTDTQYF. The CDR3 DNA reads TGTGCCAGCAGCGGAAGGACCTCCCCCGGCACAGATACGCAGTATTTT.

V is TRBV27 and J is TRBJ1-1; TRBD1 matches 7 bases. Germline trimming cut 4 bases from V and 4 bases from J; bases unmatched to any gene: 12. This CDR3 has 16 residues. Germline V lookup: CDR1 MNHEY, CDR2 SMNVEV (reference sequence). Here the CDR3 reads CASSSPLTGISTEAFF. The CDR3 nucleotides read TGTGCCAGCAGTTCCCCCCTGACAGGGATCAGCACTGAAGCTTTCTTT.

The V and J genes are TRBV4-1 and TRBJ2-6, with D unclear. Germline V lookup: CDR1 MGHRA, CDR2 YSYEKL. The CDR3 sequence is 16 residues long. Trimming cost V 0 bases and J 2 bases, with 8 bases left between them. The CDR3 region is CASSQDWSTGANVLTF. CDR3 nucleotide sequence: TGCGCCAGCAGCCAAGACTGGTCTACTGGGGCCAACGTCCTGACTTTC.

The V call is TRBV2, the J call TRBJ2-7; 9 bases map to TRBD1. Unmatched junction bases numbered 4, after V lost 4 bases and J lost 3 bases. CDR1 SNHLY and CDR2 FYNNEI come from the germline V gene. CDR3 length: 14 residues. The CDR3 DNA follows: TGTGCCAGCAGTGCCGGGACAGGGTTCTACGAGCAGTACTTC. Encoded protein: CASSAGTGFYEQYF.

This rearrangement joins TRBV28 to TRBJ1-1; 8 bases are a match to TRBD1. Germline trimming cut 5 bases from V and 6 bases from J; bases unmatched to any gene: 23. There are 19 residues in the CDR3. Germline V gives CDR1 MDHEN, CDR2 SYDVKM. In nucleotides, the CDR3 is TGTGCCAGCAGTACCATGACAGGGGCCAAGGTGGCGAACGGGGCTGAAGCTTTCTTT. Amino acids: CASSTMTGAKVANGAEAFF. Full variable domain (rest looked up from reference TRBV28 and TRBJ1-1): DVKVTQSSRYLVKRTGEKVFLECVQDMDHENMFWYRQDPGLGLRLIYFSYDVKMKEKGDIPEGYSVSREKKERFSLILESASTNQTSMYLCASSTMTGAKVANGAEAFFGQGTRLTVV.

The rearrangement joins TRBV27 to TRBJ1-1; possibly TRBD1 for D (6 bases). Germline loops: CDR1 MNHEY, CDR2 SMNVEV (reference sequence). The length of the CDR3 is 14 residues. Between the trimmed V and J ends, which lost 3 bases and 3 bases, there was a span of 11 bases. CDR3 in amino acids: CASSLYTGYTEAFF. CDR3 bases: TGTGCCAGCAGTTTGTATACAGGGTACACTGAAGCTTTCTTT.